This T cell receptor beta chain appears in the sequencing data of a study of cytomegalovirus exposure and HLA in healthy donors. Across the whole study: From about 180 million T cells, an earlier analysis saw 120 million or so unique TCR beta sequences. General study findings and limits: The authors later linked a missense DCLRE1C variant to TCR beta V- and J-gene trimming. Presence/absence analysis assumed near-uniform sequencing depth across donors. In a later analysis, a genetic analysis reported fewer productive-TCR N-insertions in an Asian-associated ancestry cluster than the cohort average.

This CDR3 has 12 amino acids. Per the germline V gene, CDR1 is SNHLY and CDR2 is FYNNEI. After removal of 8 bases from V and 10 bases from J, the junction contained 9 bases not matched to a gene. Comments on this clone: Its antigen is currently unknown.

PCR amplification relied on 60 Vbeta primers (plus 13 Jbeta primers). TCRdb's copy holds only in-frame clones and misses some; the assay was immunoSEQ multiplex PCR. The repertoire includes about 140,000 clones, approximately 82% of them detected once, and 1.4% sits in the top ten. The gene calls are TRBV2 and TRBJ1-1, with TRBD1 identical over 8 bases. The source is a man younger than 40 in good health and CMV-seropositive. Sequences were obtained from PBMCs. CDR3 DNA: TGTGCCAGCTTAAAGGAAGGGACAGGAGCTTTCTTT. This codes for CASLKEGTGAFF.